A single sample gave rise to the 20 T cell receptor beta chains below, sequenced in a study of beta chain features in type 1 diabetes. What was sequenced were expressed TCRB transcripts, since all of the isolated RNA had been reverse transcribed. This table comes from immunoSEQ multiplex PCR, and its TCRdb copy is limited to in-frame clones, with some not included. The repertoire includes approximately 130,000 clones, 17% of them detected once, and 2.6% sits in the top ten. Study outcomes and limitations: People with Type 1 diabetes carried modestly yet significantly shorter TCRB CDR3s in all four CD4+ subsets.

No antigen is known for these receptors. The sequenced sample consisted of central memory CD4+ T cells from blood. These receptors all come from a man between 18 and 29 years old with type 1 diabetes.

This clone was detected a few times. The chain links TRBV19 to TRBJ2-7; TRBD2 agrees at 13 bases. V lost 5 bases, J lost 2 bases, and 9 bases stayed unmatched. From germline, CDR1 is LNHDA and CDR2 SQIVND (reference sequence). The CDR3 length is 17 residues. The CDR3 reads CASSAWTSGRGTYEQYF. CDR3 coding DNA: TGTGCCAGTAGTGCCTGGACTAGCGGGAGAGGAACCTACGAGCAGTACTTC.

The CDR3 loop reads CASSQALARTDTQYF. The CDR3 DNA is TGCGCCAGCAGCCAAGCTTTGGCCCGCACAGATACGCAGTATTTT. The chain recombines TRBV4-3 with TRBJ2-3; D remains unclear. The CDR3 totals 15 residues. V lost 1 base, J lost 1 base, and 9 bases lay in between. Per the germline V gene, CDR1 is LGHNA and CDR2 is YSLEER.

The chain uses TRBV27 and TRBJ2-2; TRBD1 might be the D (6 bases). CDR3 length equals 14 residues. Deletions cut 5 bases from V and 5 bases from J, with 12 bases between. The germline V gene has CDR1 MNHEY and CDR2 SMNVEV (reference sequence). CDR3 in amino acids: CASSPTGRTGELFF. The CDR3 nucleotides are TGTGCCAGCAGTCCAACAGGGAGAACCGGGGAGCTGTTTTTT.

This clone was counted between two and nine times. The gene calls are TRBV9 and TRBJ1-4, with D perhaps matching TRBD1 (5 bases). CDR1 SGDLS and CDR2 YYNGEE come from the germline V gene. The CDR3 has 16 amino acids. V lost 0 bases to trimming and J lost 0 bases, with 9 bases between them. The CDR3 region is CASSVAGGATNEKLFF. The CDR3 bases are TGTGCCAGCAGCGTAGCTGGGGGGGCAACTAATGAAAAACTGTTTTTT.

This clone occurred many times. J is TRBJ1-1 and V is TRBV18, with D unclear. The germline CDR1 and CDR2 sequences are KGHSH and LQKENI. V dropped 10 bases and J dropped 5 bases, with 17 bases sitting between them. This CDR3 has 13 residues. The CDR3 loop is CATSAAPVTEAFF. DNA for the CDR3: TGTGCCACCTCGGCCGCTCCGGTTACTGAAGCTTTCTTT.

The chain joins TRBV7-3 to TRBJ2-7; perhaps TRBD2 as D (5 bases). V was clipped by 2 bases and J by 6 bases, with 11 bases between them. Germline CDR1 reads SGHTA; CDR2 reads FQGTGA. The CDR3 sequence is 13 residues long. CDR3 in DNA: TGTGCCAGCAGCTTATTCTCCGGGATCGAGCAGTACTTC. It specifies CASSLFSGIEQYF.

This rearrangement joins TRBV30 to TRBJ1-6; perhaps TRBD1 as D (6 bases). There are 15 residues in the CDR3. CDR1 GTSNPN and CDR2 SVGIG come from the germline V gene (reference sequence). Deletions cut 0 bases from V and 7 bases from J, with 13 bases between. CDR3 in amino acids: CAWSVGGRGNSPLHF. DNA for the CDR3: TGTGCCTGGAGTGTCGGGGGTAGGGGGAATTCACCCCTCCACTTT.

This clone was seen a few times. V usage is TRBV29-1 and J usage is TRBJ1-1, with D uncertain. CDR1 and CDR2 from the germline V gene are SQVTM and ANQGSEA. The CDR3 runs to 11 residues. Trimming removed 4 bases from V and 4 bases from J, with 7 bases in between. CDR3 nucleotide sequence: TGCAGCGTTGGCAGCGGCACTGAAGCTTTCTTT. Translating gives CSVGSGTEAFF.

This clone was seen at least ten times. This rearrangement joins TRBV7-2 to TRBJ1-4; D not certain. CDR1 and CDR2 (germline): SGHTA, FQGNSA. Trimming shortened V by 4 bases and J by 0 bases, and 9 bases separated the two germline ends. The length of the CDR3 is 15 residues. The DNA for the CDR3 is TGTGCCAGCAGCTCCTTTACGGCAACTAATGAAAAACTGTTTTTT. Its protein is CASSSFTATNEKLFF.

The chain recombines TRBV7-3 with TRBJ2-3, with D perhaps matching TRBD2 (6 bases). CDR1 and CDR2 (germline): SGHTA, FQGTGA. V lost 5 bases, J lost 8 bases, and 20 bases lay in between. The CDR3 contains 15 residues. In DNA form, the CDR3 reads TGTGCCAGCAGCGTACGTGGCGGGGATGGTGGTACGCAGTATTTT. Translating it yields CASSVRGGDGGTQYF.

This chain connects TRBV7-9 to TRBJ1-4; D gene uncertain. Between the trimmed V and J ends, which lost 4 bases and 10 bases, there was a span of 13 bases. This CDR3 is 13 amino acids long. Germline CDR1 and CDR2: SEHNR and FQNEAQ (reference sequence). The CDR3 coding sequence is TGTGCCAGCAGCTCCTTTGAGGACGGAAAACTGTTTTTT. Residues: CASSSFEDGKLFF.

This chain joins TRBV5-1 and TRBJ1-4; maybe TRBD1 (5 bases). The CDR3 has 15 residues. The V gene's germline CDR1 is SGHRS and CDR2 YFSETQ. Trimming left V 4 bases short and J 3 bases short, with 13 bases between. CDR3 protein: CASSTGLAANEKLFF. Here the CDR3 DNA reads TGCGCCAGCAGCACGGGGCTTGCGGCTAATGAAAAACTGTTTTTT.

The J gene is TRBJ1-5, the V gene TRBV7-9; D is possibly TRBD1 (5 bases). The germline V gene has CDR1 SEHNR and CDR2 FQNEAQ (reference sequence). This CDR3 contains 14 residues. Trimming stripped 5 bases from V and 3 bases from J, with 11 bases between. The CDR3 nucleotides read TGTGCCAGCAGCCGGCAGGGTTTCAATCAGCCCCAGCATTTT. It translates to CASSRQGFNQPQHF.

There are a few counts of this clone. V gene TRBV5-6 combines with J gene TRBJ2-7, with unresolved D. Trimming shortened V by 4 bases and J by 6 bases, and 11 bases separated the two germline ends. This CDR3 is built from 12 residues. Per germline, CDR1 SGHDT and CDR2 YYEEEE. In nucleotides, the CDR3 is TGTGCCAGCAGCCGTCGTGCTGGCGAGCAGTACTTC. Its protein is CASSRRAGEQYF.

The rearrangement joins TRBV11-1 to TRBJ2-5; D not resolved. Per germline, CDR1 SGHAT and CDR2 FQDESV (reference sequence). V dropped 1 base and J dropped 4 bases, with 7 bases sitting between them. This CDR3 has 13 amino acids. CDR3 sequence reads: CASSLDPPETQYF. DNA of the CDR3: TGTGCCAGCAGCTTAGATCCTCCAGAGACCCAGTACTTC.

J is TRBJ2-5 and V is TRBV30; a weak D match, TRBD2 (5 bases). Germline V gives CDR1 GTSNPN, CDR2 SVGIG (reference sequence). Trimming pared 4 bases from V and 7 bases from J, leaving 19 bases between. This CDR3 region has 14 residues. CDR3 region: CAWKRGPLAGTQYF. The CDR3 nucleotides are TGTGCCTGGAAAAGAGGGCCCCTCGCAGGGACCCAGTACTTC.

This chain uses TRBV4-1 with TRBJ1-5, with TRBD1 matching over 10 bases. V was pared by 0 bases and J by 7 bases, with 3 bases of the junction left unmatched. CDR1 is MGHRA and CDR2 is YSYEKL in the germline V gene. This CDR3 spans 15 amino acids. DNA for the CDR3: TGCGCCAGCAGCCAAGATGGACAGGGGGGGCAGCCCCAGCATTTT. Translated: CASSQDGQGGQPQHF.

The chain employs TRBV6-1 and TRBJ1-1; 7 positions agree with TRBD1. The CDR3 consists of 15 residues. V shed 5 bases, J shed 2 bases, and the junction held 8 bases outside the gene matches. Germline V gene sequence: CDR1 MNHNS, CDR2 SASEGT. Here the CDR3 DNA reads TGTGCCAGCAGTAAGACCGGGACAGAAAACACTGAAGCTTTCTTT. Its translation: CASSKTGTENTEAFF.

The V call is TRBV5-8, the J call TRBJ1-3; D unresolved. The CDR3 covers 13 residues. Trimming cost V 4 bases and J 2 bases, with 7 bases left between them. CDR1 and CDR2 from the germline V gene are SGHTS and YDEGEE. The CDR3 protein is CASSPGTGNTIYF. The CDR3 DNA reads TGTGCCAGCAGCCCCGGGACTGGAAACACCATATATTTT.

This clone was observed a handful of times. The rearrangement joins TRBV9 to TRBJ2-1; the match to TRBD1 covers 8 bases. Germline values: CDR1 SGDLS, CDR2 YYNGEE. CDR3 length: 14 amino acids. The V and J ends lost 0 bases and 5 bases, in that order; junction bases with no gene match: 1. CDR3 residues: CASSVGDRNNEQFF. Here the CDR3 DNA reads TGTGCCAGCAGCGTAGGGGACAGGAACAATGAGCAGTTCTTC.